The 27 T cell receptor beta chains below were found in one sample sequenced in a study of T cells in Graves' hyperthyroidism and ophthalmopathy. TCR beta CDR3 region amplification was performed from RNA transcripts. TCR CDR3 underwent first-round RT-PCR with the HTBI primer set. TCRdb analysed the multiplex PCR reads with MiXCR anew, one entry per CDR3 protein. The table lists roughly 380,000 distinct CDR3 sequences, approximately 13% of them singletons, with 5% to 6.5% in the top ten. The sample taken for sequencing was blood. These receptor sequences come from a woman in her late teens or twenties with Graves' hyperthyroidism.

This clonotype was observed at least ten times. The genes are TRBV19 and TRBJ2-7, with 7 bases that match TRBD1. V shed 3 bases, J shed 2 bases, and the junction held 7 bases outside the gene matches. From germline, CDR1 is LNHDA and CDR2 SQIVND (reference sequence). CDR3 length: 15 residues. The CDR3 loop reads CASSMADRAAYEQYF. The CDR3 bases are TGTGCCAGTAGTATGGCCGACAGGGCCGCCTACGAGCAGTACTTC.

This clonotype was observed many times. V usage is TRBV7-9 and J usage is TRBJ2-7, with D perhaps TRBD2 (6 bases). The ends were cut back, 4 bases at V and 2 bases at J, with 30 bases in the middle. This CDR3 is 20 amino acids long. CDR1 is SEHNR and CDR2 is FQNEAQ in the germline V gene (reference sequence). The CDR3 is CASSSFVKIGLGTETYEQYF. CDR3 DNA: TGTGCCAGCAGCTCCTTCGTGAAAATTGGTTTAGGGACTGAGACCTACGAGCAGTACTTC. Together with reference TRBV7-9 and TRBJ2-7, the CDR3 gives the full variable domain: DTGVSQNPRHKITKRGQNVTFRCDPISEHNRLYWYRQTLGQGPEFLTYFQNEAQLEKSRLLSDRFSAERPKGSFSTLEIQRTEQGDSAMYLCASSSFVKIGLGTETYEQYFGPGTRLTVT.

This clonotype was observed many times. DNA of the CDR3: TGTGCCAGCAGTTCTACAGCGGGATCTGGGGAGACCCAGTACTTC. It specifies CASSSTAGSGETQYF. The chain carries TRBV27 and TRBJ2-5; 7 bases map to TRBD2. The germline CDR1 and CDR2 sequences are MNHEY and SMNVEV (reference sequence). This CDR3 region has 15 residues. J was trimmed by 5 bases and V by 4 bases; bases with no gene match: 10.

Comment on this clonotype: A single base separates this from a much larger clone, so it may be a read error. J is TRBJ1-2 and V is TRBV12-3 or TRBV12-4; TRBD1 matches at 8 bases. This CDR3 has 15 residues. The CDR3 coding sequence is TGTGCCAGCAGGCGGGACAGGAGCCCTACTAATGGCTGCACCTTC. This encodes CASRRDRSPTNGCTF.

This clonotype was observed many times. This sequence joins TRBV10-3 and TRBJ2-7; TRBD2 agrees at 9 bases. The CDR3 is made up of 14 amino acids. Trimming removed 11 bases from V and 3 bases from J; junction bases left unmatched: 11. In germline, CDR1 is ENHRY, CDR2 SYGVKD. The CDR3 here is CAAARTSAIYEQYF. In nucleotides, the CDR3 is TGTGCCGCGGCTCGGACTAGCGCGATCTACGAGCAGTACTTC.

This clonotype was counted many times. The rearrangement links TRBV6-2 or TRBV6-3 to TRBJ1-5, with D unclear. CDR1 MNHEY and CDR2 SVGEGT come from the germline V gene. The CDR3 totals 15 residues. V lost 3 bases, J lost 1 base, and 10 bases lay in between. The CDR3 DNA follows: TGTGCCAGCAGTTATCGTGGTAGCAGCAATCAGCCCCAGCATTTT. Amino acid sequence: CASSYRGSSNQPQHF.

This clonotype was seen ten or more times. The chain has TRBV7-9 and TRBJ1-1; D might be TRBD1 (5 bases). The ends were cut back, 3 bases at V and 8 bases at J, with 10 bases in the middle. The germline CDR1 and CDR2 sequences are SEHNR and FQNEAQ (reference sequence). The CDR3 consists of 12 residues. The CDR3 nucleotides are TGTGCCAGCAGCTTCGGGGCAGGGGAAGCTTTCTTT. It is translated as CASSFGAGEAFF.

The chain uses TRBV7-8 and TRBJ2-3; 9 nucleotides line up with TRBD2. Germline CDR1 SGHVS, CDR2 FQNEAQ. V shed 6 bases, J shed 4 bases, and the junction held 8 bases outside the gene matches. This CDR3 is 15 amino acids long. CDR3 amino acids: CASSHRGLAADTQYF. In DNA form, the CDR3 reads TGTGCCAGCAGTCACCGGGGACTAGCAGCAGATACGCAGTATTTT.

The chain joins TRBV19 to TRBJ2-7, with D uncertain. Between the trimmed V and J ends, which lost 4 bases and 0 bases, there was a span of 7 bases. The CDR3 is made up of 13 amino acids. Germline CDR1 and CDR2: LNHDA and SQIVND (reference sequence). The CDR3 bases are TGTGCCAGTAGTAATAAGCTCTCCTACGAGCAGTACTTC. It yields the protein CASSNKLSYEQYF.

The chain recombines TRBV28 with TRBJ2-5; 14 positions match TRBD2. Germline V gene sequence: CDR1 MDHEN, CDR2 SYDVKM. The junction had 8 bases not matched to a gene; V was cut back by 4 bases and J by 4 bases. The CDR3 length is 17 residues. In nucleotides, the CDR3 is TGTGCCAGCAGTTCCAGGGCAGGACTAGCGGGAGGAGAGACCCAGTACTTC. This sequence encodes CASSSRAGLAGGETQYF.

This clonotype was detected many times. The gene calls are TRBV5-1 and TRBJ2-1; D perhaps matches TRBD2 (5 bases). This CDR3 is 16 amino acids long. V was clipped by 1 base and J by 2 bases, with 13 bases between them. Germline CDR1 is SGHRS and CDR2 is YFSETQ. In nucleotides, the CDR3 is TGCGCCAGCAGCTTGCGCCGACTATCTACCTACAATGAGCAGTTCTTC. Its protein is CASSLRRLSTYNEQFF.

Many counts were recorded for this clonotype. The chain couples TRBV5-5 to TRBJ1-1; 9 nucleotides match TRBD1. CDR1 is SGHKS, CDR2 YYEKEE, per germline (reference sequence). Losses at the gene ends were 6 bases for V and 5 bases for J; bases not matched to a gene: 8. The CDR3 contains 14 residues. The CDR3, as DNA: TGTGCCAGCACCCACAGGGGGCTAGGAACTGAAGCTTTCTTT. It translates to CASTHRGLGTEAFF.

This clonotype has at least ten counts. The chain joins TRBV28 to TRBJ2-1; 7 nucleotides align to TRBD2. V lost 8 bases and J lost 3; bases outside the gene matches: 13. Per the germline V gene, CDR1 is MDHEN and CDR2 is SYDVKM. This CDR3 comprises 16 residues. CDR3 coding DNA: TGTGCCAGCCGTTCAGGCGGGCTAGCGGACTACAATGAGCAGTTCTTC. This translates into CASRSGGLADYNEQFF.

This clonotype was observed many times. V usage is TRBV30 and J usage is TRBJ2-3, with D possibly matching TRBD1 (6 bases). The V gene lost 1 base and the J gene lost 0 bases, with 14 bases spanning the gap. Germline CDR1 is GTSNPN and CDR2 is SVGIG (reference sequence). This CDR3 region has 16 residues. CDR3 nucleotides: TGTGCCTGGAGTGAAGGACAGCTACATAGCACAGATACGCAGTATTTT. Protein product: CAWSEGQLHSTDTQYF.

This rearrangement joins TRBV20-1 to TRBJ2-1, with unresolved D. The ends were cut back, 3 bases at V and 5 bases at J, with 8 bases in the middle. The germline CDR1 and CDR2 sequences are DFQATT and SNEGSKA (reference sequence). The CDR3 extends over 12 amino acids. This CDR3 is CSARGRNNEQFF. In nucleotides, the CDR3 is TGCAGTGCTAGGGGTCGGAACAATGAGCAGTTCTTC.

This clonotype was counted at least ten times. The chain uses TRBV12-3 or TRBV12-4 and TRBJ1-3; 10 bases map to TRBD1. Losses at the gene ends were 7 bases for V and 4 bases for J; bases not matched to a gene: 10. This CDR3 contains 16 residues. The CDR3 loop reads CASNDPGQGIGNTIYF. CDR3 coding DNA: TGTGCCAGCAACGATCCGGGACAGGGGATAGGAAACACCATATATTTT.

There are many counts of this clonotype. The rearrangement uses TRBV29-1 and TRBJ1-1; the D gene is possibly TRBD1 (6 bases). The germline V and J ends were trimmed by 6 bases and 1 base, with 12 bases remaining between them. Germline CDR1 is SQVTM and CDR2 is ANQGSEA. CDR3 length: 13 amino acids. This CDR3 is CSVDYRANTEAFF. The CDR3 coding sequence is TGCAGCGTAGACTACAGGGCGAACACTGAAGCTTTCTTT.

In this sample, this clonotype turned up a few times. The chain recombines TRBV9 with TRBJ2-3; 8 bases are shared with TRBD2. Germline CDR1 SGDLS, CDR2 YYNGEE. Trimming at V came to 2 bases and at J to 5 bases, leaving 7 bases not matched to a gene. This CDR3 has 15 residues. The CDR3 sequence: CASSVSGTPGDTQYF. In nucleotides, the CDR3 is TGTGCCAGCAGCGTTAGCGGGACCCCCGGAGATACGCAGTATTTT.

This clonotype was seen more than once but under ten times. This chain connects TRBV5-4 to TRBJ2-7, with 10 bases identical to TRBD2. The V gene end was trimmed by 4 bases and the J gene end by 5 bases; junction bases not matched to a gene: 12. CDR3 length equals 16 residues. CDR1 and CDR2 (germline): SGHNT, YYREEE (reference sequence). Written as DNA, the CDR3 is TGTGCCAGCAGCCCTTCCCCTAGCGGGAGTTGGGACGAGCAGTACTTC. Translation: CASSPSPSGSWDEQYF. The complete variable domain, with remaining parts taken from reference TRBV5-4 and TRBJ2-7, reads ETGVTQSPTHLIKTRGQQVTLRCSSQSGHNTVSWYQQALGQGPQFIFQYYREEENGRGNFPPRFSGLQFPNYSSELNVNALELDDSALYLCASSPSPSGSWDEQYFGPGTRLTVT.

This clonotype was found many times. The chain employs TRBV20-1 and TRBJ1-5; no definite D call. Trimming cost V 6 bases and J 1 base, with 10 bases left between them. The CDR3 is made up of 13 amino acids. Germline V gives CDR1 DFQATT, CDR2 SNEGSKA (reference sequence). The CDR3 sequence is CSALRLSNQPQHF. The DNA for the CDR3 is TGCAGTGCGCTCAGATTAAGCAATCAGCCCCAGCATTTT.

This clonotype was observed a few times. V gene TRBV30 combines with J gene TRBJ1-4, with D possibly being TRBD1 (6 bases). Per the germline V gene, CDR1 is GTSNPN and CDR2 is SVGIG (reference sequence). The V end lost 3 bases, the J end lost 6 bases, and 11 bases lay between the germline ends. The CDR3 sequence is 13 residues long. For the CDR3, the DNA is TGTGCCTGGAGGACAGGAGCTCATGAAAAACTGTTTTTT. It yields the protein CAWRTGAHEKLFF.

This clonotype was counted ten times or more. The chain combines TRBV28 with TRBJ1-1; D not resolved. Germline CDR1 and CDR2: MDHEN and SYDVKM. The CDR3 is made up of 13 amino acids. Trimming removed 2 bases from V and 7 bases from J, with 11 bases in between. CDR3 DNA: TGTGCCAGCAGTTTACCCGGACTCCTTGAAGCTTTCTTT. Protein: CASSLPGLLEAFF.

This clonotype was seen ten or more times. V and J are TRBV27 and TRBJ2-2; D unresolved. The V gene lost 5 bases and the J gene lost 7 bases, with 11 bases spanning the gap. Germline CDR1 and CDR2: MNHEY and SMNVEV (reference sequence). The CDR3 consists of 13 residues. Here the CDR3 reads CASSEESIGELFF. The CDR3 DNA reads TGTGCCAGCAGTGAAGAGAGTATCGGGGAGCTGTTTTTT.

This clonotype was recorded at least ten times. The chain employs TRBV29-1 and TRBJ1-2; 10 nucleotides line up with TRBD1. V shed 3 bases, J shed 8 bases, and the junction held 9 bases outside the gene matches. Germline-derived CDR1 and CDR2 are SQVTM and ANQGSEA. This CDR3 has 14 amino acids. This chain's CDR3 is CSVDPGTGEDGYTF. DNA of the CDR3: TGCAGCGTTGACCCCGGGACAGGGGAAGACGGCTACACCTTC.

The genes are TRBV7-9 and TRBJ1-1; D is perhaps TRBD1 (5 bases). The CDR3 is made up of 15 amino acids. CDR1 and CDR2 (germline): SEHNR, FQNEAQ (reference sequence). V was clipped by 1 base and J by 4 bases, with 13 bases between them. The CDR3: CASSLGGRGTTEAFF. The DNA for the CDR3 is TGTGCCAGCAGCTTAGGGGGGAGGGGCACCACTGAAGCTTTCTTT.

Only a few counts were recorded for this clonotype. The V and J genes are TRBV10-3 and TRBJ2-1, with 14 bases aligning to TRBD2. V lost 5 bases and J lost 8; bases outside the gene matches: 5. The germline gives CDR1 ENHRY, CDR2 SYGVKD. This CDR3 has 15 amino acids. In DNA, the CDR3 is TGTGCCATCAGTTCTCGACTAGCGGGAGGGGATGAGCAGTTCTTC. Protein: CAISSRLAGGDEQFF.

This clonotype occurred many times. The chain carries TRBV12-3 or TRBV12-4 and TRBJ2-3, with D hard to call. The CDR3 contains 17 residues. Trimming cost V 1 base and J 1 base, with 15 bases left between them. The CDR3 reads CASSLVGGSRGTDTQYF. Written as DNA, the CDR3 is TGTGCCAGCAGTTTAGTGGGCGGCTCAAGGGGCACAGATACGCAGTATTTT.